Presented here are 15 T cell receptor beta chains from one specimen sequenced in a study of cytomegalovirus exposure and HLA in healthy donors. Data came from immunoSEQ multiplex PCR; TCRdb stores just in-frame clones and leaves some out. This sample has 150,000 to 200,000 clones, with approximately 80% found just once. Sequencing used PBMCs. Source of these receptors: a young man in good health and CMV-seropositive.

The rearrangement links TRBV10-3 to TRBJ2-7; 8 bases are shared with TRBD2. V was pared by 6 bases and J by 5 bases, with 9 bases of the junction left unmatched. Germline V gene sequence: CDR1 ENHRY, CDR2 SYGVKD. The CDR3 has 14 residues. This CDR3 reads CAIRITRGANEQYF. The DNA for the CDR3 is TGTGCCATCAGAATTACGCGGGGGGCGAACGAGCAGTACTTC.

V and J are TRBV5-4 and TRBJ1-6; 8 positions agree with TRBD1. The J segment lost 6 bases and the V segment lost 4 bases, leaving 12 bases of the junction unmatched. The CDR3 is made up of 17 amino acids. Germline V CDR1 and CDR2: SGHNT, YYREEE (reference sequence). The CDR3 DNA reads as TGTGCCAGCAGCCAGGCTAAGGGACAGGTGGTTAATTCACCCCTCCACTTT. Its protein product is CASSQAKGQVVNSPLHF. Looking up the rest from reference TRBV5-4 and TRBJ1-6 gives the full variable domain: ETGVTQSPTHLIKTRGQQVTLRCSSQSGHNTVSWYQQALGQGPQFIFQYYREEENGRGNFPPRFSGLQFPNYSSELNVNALELDDSALYLCASSQAKGQVVNSPLHFGNGTRLTVT.

CDR3 sequence reads: CASSLEFSSDEQYF. CDR3 bases: TGTGCCAGCAGCTTAGAATTTAGCTCGGACGAGCAGTACTTC. The J gene is TRBJ2-7, the V gene TRBV11-2; D not resolved. Trimming took off 0 bases at V and 5 bases at J, with 11 bases between the two ends. The CDR3 loop spans 14 amino acids. Germline V CDR1 and CDR2: SGHAT, FQNNGV.

Many counts were recorded for this clone. The rearrangement joins TRBV5-4 to TRBJ2-7, with 7 bases lining up with TRBD1. From germline, CDR1 is SGHNT and CDR2 YYREEE (reference sequence). V gave up 4 bases and J gave up 0 bases; unmatched junction bases: 7. This CDR3 contains 15 residues. The chain's CDR3 is CASSTTGASSYEQYF. CDR3 DNA: TGTGCCAGCAGCACCACAGGGGCGAGCTCCTACGAGCAGTACTTC.

The genes are TRBV4-1 and TRBJ2-5, with 14 bases that match TRBD2. The germline CDR1 and CDR2 sequences are MGHRA and YSYEKL. Germline trimming cut 3 bases from V and 9 bases from J; bases unmatched to any gene: 9. The CDR3 is made up of 16 amino acids. The DNA of the CDR3 is TGCGCCAGCAGCCAGTCCGGGACTAGCGGGGGATCGGCCCAGTACTTC. Translation: CASSQSGTSGGSAQYF.

The chain uses TRBV6-1 and TRBJ1-2; TRBD1 is a possible D gene (5 bases). The CDR3 sequence is 14 residues long. V shed 6 bases and J shed 13 bases, with 24 bases lying between them. CDR1 and CDR2 (germline): MNHNS, SASEGT. CDR3 nucleotides: TGTGCCAGCAGGGGGGGGATCGGACGTTTCGGATGCACCTTC. It specifies CASRGGIGRFGCTF.

The V gene is TRBV6-1, the J gene TRBJ1-5; 10 bases match TRBD1. CDR1 and CDR2 from the germline V gene are MNHNS and SASEGT. The CDR3 is made up of 16 amino acids. Trimming took 5 bases from V and 5 from J; bases not matched to a gene: 9. The CDR3 spells CASSKDRGLGDQPQHF. In DNA form, the CDR3 reads TGTGCCAGCAGTAAAGACAGGGGGCTAGGAGATCAGCCCCAGCATTTT.

V gene TRBV5-1 combines with J gene TRBJ1-1, with 7 nucleotides matching TRBD1. V trimming: 5 bases; J trimming: 6 bases; junction bases outside the gene matches: 7. The CDR3 length is 13 residues. From germline, CDR1 is SGHRS and CDR2 YFSETQ. The DNA for the CDR3 is TGCGCCAGCAGGTCGGGACAGCTCTCTGAAGCTTTCTTT. Its protein is CASRSGQLSEAFF.

This clone came up once. The rearrangement joins TRBV16 to TRBJ1-1, with a weak D call TRBD1 (5 bases). In germline, CDR1 is KGHSY, CDR2 FQNENV. Trimming removed 4 bases at V and 3 bases at J, with 15 bases between. There are 15 residues in the CDR3. The chain's CDR3 is CASSPNSGRYTEAFF. For the CDR3, the DNA is TGTGCCAGCAGCCCTAATTCAGGGCGGTACACTGAAGCTTTCTTT. Combining the CDR3 with reference TRBV16 and TRBJ1-1 gives the whole variable domain GEEVAQTPKHLVRGEGQKAKLYCAPIKGHSYVFWYQQVLKNEFKFLISFQNENVFDETGMPKERFSAKCLPNSPCSLEIQATKLEDSAVYFCASSPNSGRYTEAFFGQGTRLTVV.

The V call is TRBV7-2, the J call TRBJ1-2, with 9 bases matching TRBD1. The length of the CDR3 is 14 residues. Germline CDR1 reads SGHTA; CDR2 reads FQGNSA. Losses at the gene ends were 3 bases for V and 6 bases for J; bases not matched to a gene: 5. CDR3 region: CASSFLQGANGYTF. CDR3 DNA: TGTGCCAGCAGCTTTCTACAGGGGGCTAATGGCTACACCTTC.

The chain carries TRBV4-3 and TRBJ2-3, with 9 bases identical to TRBD2. The ends lost 0 bases at V and 6 bases at J; junction bases unmatched: 10. From germline, CDR1 is LGHNA and CDR2 YSLEER. The length of the CDR3 is 17 residues. The CDR3 is CASSQDGDSTSGDTQYF. The DNA of the CDR3 is TGCGCCAGCAGCCAAGATGGGGACTCCACTAGCGGGGATACGCAGTATTTT.

The chain has TRBV18 and TRBJ2-1; 9 bases align to TRBD2. The CDR3 has 18 residues. After removal of 3 bases from V and 0 bases from J, the junction contained 9 bases not matched to a gene. Germline V gene sequence: CDR1 KGHSH, CDR2 LQKENI. The CDR3 nucleotides are TGTGCCAGCTCACCCCAAAGCGGGGGGTACCTCTCCTACAATGAGCAGTTCTTC. Amino acids: CASSPQSGGYLSYNEQFF.

The CDR3 loop is CAINQGGVSTDTQYF. The CDR3 DNA reads TGTGCCATCAACCAAGGGGGCGTCAGCACAGATACGCAGTATTTT. The gene calls are TRBV10-3 and TRBJ2-3; TRBD1 matches 7 bases. Germline V CDR1 and CDR2: ENHRY, SYGVKD. This CDR3 is built from 15 residues. The V gene end was trimmed by 7 bases and the J gene end by 0 bases; junction bases not matched to a gene: 7.

The rearrangement uses TRBV7-9 and TRBJ2-2; D uncertain. Trimming cost V 2 bases and J 0 bases, with 4 bases left between them. The CDR3 has 14 amino acids. In germline, CDR1 is SEHNR, CDR2 FQNEAQ (reference sequence). CDR3 residues: CASSLQANTGELFF. The CDR3 DNA is TGTGCCAGCAGCTTACAGGCGAACACCGGGGAGCTGTTTTTT.

The chain uses TRBV13 and TRBJ2-7; D unresolved. V lost 0 bases, J lost 3 bases, and 6 bases lay in between. The CDR3 is made up of 13 amino acids. Germline CDR1 reads PRHDT; CDR2 reads FYEKMQ (reference sequence). In DNA form, the CDR3 reads TGTGCCAGCAGCTTAGGGTTCCTCTACGAGCAGTACTTC. It codes for CASSLGFLYEQYF.